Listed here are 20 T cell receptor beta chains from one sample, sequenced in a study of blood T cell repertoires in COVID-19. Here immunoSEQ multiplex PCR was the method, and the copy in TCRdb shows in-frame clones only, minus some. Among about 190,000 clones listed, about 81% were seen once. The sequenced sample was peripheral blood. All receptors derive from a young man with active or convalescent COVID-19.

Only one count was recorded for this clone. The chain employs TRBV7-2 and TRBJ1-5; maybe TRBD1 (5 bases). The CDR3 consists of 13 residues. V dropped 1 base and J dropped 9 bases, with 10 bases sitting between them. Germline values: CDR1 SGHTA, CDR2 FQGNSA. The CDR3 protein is CASSLGWGTPQHF. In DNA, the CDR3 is TGTGCCAGCAGCTTAGGATGGGGCACGCCCCAGCATTTT.

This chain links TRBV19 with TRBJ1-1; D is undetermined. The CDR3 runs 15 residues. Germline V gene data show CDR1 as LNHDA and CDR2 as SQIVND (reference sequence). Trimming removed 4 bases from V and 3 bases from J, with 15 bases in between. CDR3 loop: CASSTPGSRDTEAFF. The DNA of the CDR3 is TGTGCCAGTAGTACCCCAGGCAGTCGTGACACTGAAGCTTTCTTT.

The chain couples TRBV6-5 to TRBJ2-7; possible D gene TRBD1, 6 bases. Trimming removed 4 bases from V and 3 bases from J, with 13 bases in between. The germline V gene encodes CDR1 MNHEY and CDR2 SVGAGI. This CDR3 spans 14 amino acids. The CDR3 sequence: CASSSGQSFYEQYF. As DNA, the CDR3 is TGTGCCAGCAGTTCTGGACAGAGCTTCTACGAGCAGTACTTC.

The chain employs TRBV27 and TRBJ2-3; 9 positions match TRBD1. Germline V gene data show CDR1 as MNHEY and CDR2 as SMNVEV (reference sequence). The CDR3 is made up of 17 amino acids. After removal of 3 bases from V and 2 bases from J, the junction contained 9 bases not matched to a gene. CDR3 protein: CASSLITGGDPTDTQYF. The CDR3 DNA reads TGTGCCAGCAGTTTGATAACAGGGGGCGACCCCACAGATACGCAGTATTTT.

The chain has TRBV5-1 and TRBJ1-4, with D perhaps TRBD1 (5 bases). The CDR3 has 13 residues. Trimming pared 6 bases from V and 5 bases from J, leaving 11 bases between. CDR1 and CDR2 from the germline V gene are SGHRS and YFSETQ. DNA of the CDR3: TGCGCCAGCAAGAGGCCAGGGAATGAAAAACTGTTTTTT. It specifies CASKRPGNEKLFF.

The CDR3 protein is CASSQDLSYGYTF. DNA for the CDR3: TGTGCCAGCAGCCAAGATCTTTCCTATGGCTACACCTTC. V gene TRBV14 combines with J gene TRBJ1-2; D is uncertain. The germline CDR1 and CDR2 sequences are SGHDN and FVKESK. V was pared by 0 bases and J by 4 bases, with 6 bases between. The CDR3 sequence is 13 residues long.

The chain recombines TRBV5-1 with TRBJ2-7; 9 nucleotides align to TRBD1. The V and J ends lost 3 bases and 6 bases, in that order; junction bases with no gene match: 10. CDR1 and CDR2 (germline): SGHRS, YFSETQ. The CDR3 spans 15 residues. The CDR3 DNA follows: TGCGCCAGCAGCTCTGGACAGGGGTGGATCGGCGAGCAGTACTTC. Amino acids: CASSSGQGWIGEQYF.

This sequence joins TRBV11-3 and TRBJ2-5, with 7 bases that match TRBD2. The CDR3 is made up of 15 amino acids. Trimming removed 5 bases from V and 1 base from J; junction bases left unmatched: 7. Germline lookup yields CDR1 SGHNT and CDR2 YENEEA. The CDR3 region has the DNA TGTGCCAGCAGCCCCCAGCTAGCGGTCCAAGAGACCCAGTACTTC. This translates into CASSPQLAVQETQYF. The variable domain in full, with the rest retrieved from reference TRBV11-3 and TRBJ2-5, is EAGVVQSPRYKIIEKKQPVAFWCNPISGHNTLYWYLQNLGQGPELLIRYENEEAVDDSQLPKDRFSAERLKGVDSTLKIQPAELGDSAVYLCASSPQLAVQETQYFGPGTRLLVL.

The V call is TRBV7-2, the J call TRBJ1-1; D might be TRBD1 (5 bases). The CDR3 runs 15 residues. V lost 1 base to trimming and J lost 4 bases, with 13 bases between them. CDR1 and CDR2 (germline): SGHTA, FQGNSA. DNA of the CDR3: TGTGCCAGCAGCTTAGATTCATCGGGGGGCACTGAAGCTTTCTTT. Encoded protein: CASSLDSSGGTEAFF.

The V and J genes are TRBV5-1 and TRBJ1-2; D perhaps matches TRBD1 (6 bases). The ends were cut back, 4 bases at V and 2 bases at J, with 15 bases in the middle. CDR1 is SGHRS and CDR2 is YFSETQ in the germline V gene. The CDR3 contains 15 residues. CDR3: CASSGTTGSNYGYTF. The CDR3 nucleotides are TGCGCCAGCAGCGGGACGACAGGATCAAACTATGGCTACACCTTC.

CDR3 coding DNA: TGTGCCAGCAAACCCGGGACAGACTCCTACGAGCAGTACTTC. Its protein product is CASKPGTDSYEQYF. The V gene is TRBV2, the J gene TRBJ2-7, with 7 bases identical to TRBD1. There are 14 residues in the CDR3. CDR1 and CDR2 (germline): SNHLY, FYNNEI. Germline trimming cut 7 bases from V and 0 bases from J; bases unmatched to any gene: 6. Variable domain in full (rest from reference TRBV2 and TRBJ2-7): EPEVTQTPSHQVTQMGQEVILRCVPISNHLYFYWYRQILGQKVEFLVSFYNNEISEKSEIFDDQFSVERPDGSNFTLKIRSTKLEDSAMYFCASKPGTDSYEQYFGPGTRLTVT.

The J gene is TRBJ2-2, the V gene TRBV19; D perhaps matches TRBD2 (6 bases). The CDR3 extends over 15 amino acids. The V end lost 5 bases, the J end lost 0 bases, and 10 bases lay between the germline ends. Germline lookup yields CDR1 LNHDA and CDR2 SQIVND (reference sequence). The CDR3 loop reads CASSSGTSNTGELFF. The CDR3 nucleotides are TGTGCCAGTAGTTCCGGGACTTCGAACACCGGGGAGCTGTTTTTT.

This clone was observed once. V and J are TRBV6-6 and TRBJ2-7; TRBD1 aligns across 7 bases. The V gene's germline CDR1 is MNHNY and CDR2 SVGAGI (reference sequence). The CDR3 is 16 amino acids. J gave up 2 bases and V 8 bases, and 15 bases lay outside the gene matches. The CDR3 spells CASGLHPQGVTYEQYV. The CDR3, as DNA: TGTGCCAGCGGCCTACACCCCCAGGGGGTTACCTACGAGCAGTACGTC.

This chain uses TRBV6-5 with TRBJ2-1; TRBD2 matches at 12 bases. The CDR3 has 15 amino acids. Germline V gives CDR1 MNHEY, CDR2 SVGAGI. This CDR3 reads CGSRVTSGGYNEQFF. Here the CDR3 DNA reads TGTGGGTCAAGGGTGACTAGCGGGGGTTACAATGAGCAGTTCTTC.

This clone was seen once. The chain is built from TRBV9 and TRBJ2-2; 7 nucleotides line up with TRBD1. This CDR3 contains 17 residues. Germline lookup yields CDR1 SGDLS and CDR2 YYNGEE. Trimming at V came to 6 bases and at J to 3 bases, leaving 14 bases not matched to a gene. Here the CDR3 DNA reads TGTGCCAGCACCCCCCGCGGACAGGCCGGGGACACCGGGGAGCTGTTTTTT. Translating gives CASTPRGQAGDTGELFF.

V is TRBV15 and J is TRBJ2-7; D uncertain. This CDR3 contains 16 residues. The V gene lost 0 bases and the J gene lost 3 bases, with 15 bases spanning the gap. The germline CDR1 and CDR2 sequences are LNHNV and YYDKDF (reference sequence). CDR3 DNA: TGTGCCACCAGCAGAGATTCCGTTCCGACAAACTACGAGCAGTACTTC. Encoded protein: CATSRDSVPTNYEQYF.

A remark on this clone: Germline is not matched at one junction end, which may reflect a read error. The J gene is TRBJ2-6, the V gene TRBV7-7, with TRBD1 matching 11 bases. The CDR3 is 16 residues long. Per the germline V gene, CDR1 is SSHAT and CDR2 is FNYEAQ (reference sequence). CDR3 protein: CASSEGQGAGANVLTF. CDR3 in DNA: TGTGCTAGCAGCGAGGGACAGGGGGCTGGGGCCAACGTCCTGACTTTC. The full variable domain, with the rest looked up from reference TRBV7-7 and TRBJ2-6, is GAGVSQSPRYKVTKRGQDVTLRCDPISSHATLYWYQQALGQGPEFLTYFNYEAQPDKSGLPSDRFSAERPEGSISTLTIQRTEQRDSAMYRCASSEGQGAGANVLTFGAGSRLTVL.

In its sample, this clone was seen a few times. CDR3 sequence reads: CASSQDRGRTYEQYF. CDR3 nucleotide sequence: TGCGCCAGCAGCCAAGATAGGGGCAGGACCTACGAGCAGTACTTC. The chain couples TRBV4-3 to TRBJ2-7, with D perhaps TRBD1 (5 bases). The CDR3 spans 15 residues. V lost 0 bases and J 2 bases, leaving 11 bases between the germline ends. CDR1 and CDR2 from the germline V gene are LGHNA and YSLEER.

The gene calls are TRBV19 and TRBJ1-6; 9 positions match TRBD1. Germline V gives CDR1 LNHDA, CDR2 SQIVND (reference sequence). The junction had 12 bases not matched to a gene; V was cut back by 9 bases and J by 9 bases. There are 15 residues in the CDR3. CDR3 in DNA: TGTGCCAGCCAGAACCCGGGACAGGGAGCTTCACCCCTCCACTTT. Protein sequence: CASQNPGQGASPLHF.

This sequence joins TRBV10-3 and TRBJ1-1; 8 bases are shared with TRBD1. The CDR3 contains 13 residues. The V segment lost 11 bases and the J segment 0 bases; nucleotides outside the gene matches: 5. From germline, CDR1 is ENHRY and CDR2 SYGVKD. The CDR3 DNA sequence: TGTGCCCACAGACAGGGGATGAACACTGAAGCTTTCTTT. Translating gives CAHRQGMNTEAFF.